This T cell receptor beta chain was identified during a study of shared T cell receptors in the human thymus. The V and J ends lost 6 bases and 4 bases respectively, with 16 bases between them. Germline V gene lookup returns CDR1 MDHEN and CDR2 SYDVKM. CDR3 length: 16 amino acids. This table comes from immunoSEQ multiplex PCR, and its TCRdb copy is limited to in-frame clones, with some not included. The sample contains 720,000 or so clones, 80% to 90% of which appear only once. The data were also submitted as part of a second study, on human thymus T cells. Turning to that study: Among thymic and blood repertoires, usage of V and J genes appeared biased.

The clonotype comes from a girl under two years old with a congenital heart defect. The chain recombines TRBV28 with TRBJ2-6; a weak D match, TRBD1 (6 bases). Material: thymocytes. DNA for the CDR3: TGTGCCAGCAGCCTCCCCCCAGGGGTCGGGGCCAACGTCCTGACTTTC. Its protein product is CASSLPPGVGANVLTF.